This paragraph covers one T cell receptor (beta chain) sequence. Different DNA sequences within this sample yield the same CDR3. TCRdb's table, derived via immunoSEQ multiplex PCR, lists solely in-frame clones and lacks some. The sample carries around 15,000 clones, over 75% recorded once. These data belong to a study of technical replicates of blood from several donors. Trimming took 5 bases from V and 9 from J; bases not matched to a gene: 7. The CDR3 runs 13 residues. From germline, CDR1 is MNHEY and CDR2 SMNVEV (reference sequence). The chain uses TRBV27 and TRBJ2-1, with 7 nucleotides matching TRBD2. This TCR came from a human donor in good health. Material for sequencing was PBMCs. CDR3 bases: TGTGCCAGCAGTCCCACTAGCGCCGGTGAGCAGTTCTTC. The encoded protein is CASSPTSAGEQFF.